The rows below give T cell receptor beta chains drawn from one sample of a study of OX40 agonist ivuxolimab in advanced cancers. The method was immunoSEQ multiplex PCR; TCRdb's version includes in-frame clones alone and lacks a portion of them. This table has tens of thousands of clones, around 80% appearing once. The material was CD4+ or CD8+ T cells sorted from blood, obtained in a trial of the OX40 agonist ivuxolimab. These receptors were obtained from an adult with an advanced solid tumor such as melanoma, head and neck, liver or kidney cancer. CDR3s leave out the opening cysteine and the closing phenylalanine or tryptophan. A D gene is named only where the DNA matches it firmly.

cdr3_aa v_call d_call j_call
ASSFPGQGARAEAF TRBV28 TRBD1 TRBJ1-1
ASRPDRAQLFEAF TRBV2 TRBD1 TRBJ1-1
ASSSLGFSGTEAF TRBV11-2 NA TRBJ1-1
ASSQGRLSSGYNEKLF TRBV4-1 NA TRBJ1-4
ASSQDSWTYNEQF TRBV14 NA TRBJ2-1
ASSYRNTEAF TRBV6-5 NA TRBJ1-1
ASSLVAGAGNTIY TRBV7-2 NA TRBJ1-3
ASSLERTGKGAF TRBV11-2 TRBD1 TRBJ1-1
ASSLAGTRGKETQY TRBV7-2 TRBD2 TRBJ2-5
ASSLGAVGYT TRBV7-8 NA TRBJ1-2
ASRGDQETQY TRBV9 NA TRBJ2-5
ASRIGGAGWADTQY TRBV2 NA TRBJ2-3
ASTGGSDEQF TRBV7-2 NA TRBJ2-1
SVKVAGGPEKLF TRBV29-1 NA TRBJ1-4
ASSLIGQGSYT TRBV7-2 TRBD1 TRBJ1-2
AWSVSEVGSEKLF TRBV30 NA TRBJ1-4
ASSPLVGRSSGNTIY TRBV5-1 NA TRBJ1-3
ASSQEGGRLQNEQF TRBV4-1 NA TRBJ2-1
ASTGTGRFSAF TRBV6-6 TRBD1 TRBJ1-1
ASSLGVLNQPQH TRBV4-2 NA TRBJ1-5
ASSSRTGMNTEAF TRBV5-5 TRBD1 TRBJ1-1
ASSLGRNQPQH TRBV5-4 NA TRBJ1-5
ASSNRGQPQH TRBV19 TRBD1 TRBJ1-5
ASRGTGFSQETQY TRBV5-1 TRBD1 TRBJ2-5
ASSGDGGTEAF TRBV6-1 NA TRBJ1-1
ASVDSGANVLT TRBV5-1 NA TRBJ2-6
ASSYDRDRGEAF TRBV6-5 NA TRBJ1-1
ASSSSLGGGVYGYT TRBV28 NA TRBJ1-2
ASSYSSTVGVEKLF TRBV6-5 NA TRBJ1-4
ASSMTSGGAGTGELF TRBV28 TRBD2 TRBJ2-2
ASSPMNLPTRIRYNEQF TRBV18 NA TRBJ2-1
ASSFQGPSLH TRBV5-6 NA TRBJ1-6
ASSLQGALQPQH TRBV7-2 TRBD1 TRBJ1-5
ASSPILGGSTDTQY TRBV18 NA TRBJ2-3
ASSIRQGNPLVLT TRBV19 TRBD1 TRBJ2-6
ASRLDSNPYQPQH TRBV6-1 NA TRBJ1-5
ASRPRVATNTGELF TRBV7-8 NA TRBJ2-2
ASSTRDSTTEAF TRBV19 TRBD1 TRBJ1-1
ATLRGPYGYT TRBV25-1 NA TRBJ1-2
ASSYGGELF TRBV6-5 NA TRBJ2-2
ASSPTSGRGETQY TRBV5-1 TRBD2 TRBJ2-5
SAPFYTEAF TRBV20-1 NA TRBJ1-1
SALKNEQF TRBV20-1 NA TRBJ2-1
ASSFYPDSLNGMY TRBV28 NA TRBJ2-3
ASRARTRTIGELF TRBV6-5 NA TRBJ2-2
ASSDVGRASPLH TRBV10-2 NA TRBJ1-6
ASSLVGGGRANEQF TRBV7-8 TRBD2 TRBJ2-1
ASSQRRDGGYT TRBV5-6 NA TRBJ1-2
ASSFRSSGNTIY TRBV28 NA TRBJ1-3
ASSYGPEQF TRBV5-6 NA TRBJ2-1
ASSSVGQGSTGELF TRBV7-8 TRBD1 TRBJ2-2
ASSYDRAGTEAF TRBV6-5 TRBD1 TRBJ1-1
ASSPTTANTGELF TRBV5-1 NA TRBJ2-2
ASSLGVLVGF TRBV5-6 NA TRBJ1-1